This entry lists 17 T cell receptor beta chains sequenced from one sample in a study of OX40 agonist ivuxolimab in advanced cancers. Profiling relied on immunoSEQ multiplex PCR, and the TCRdb table lists in-frame clones only, not all of them. This sample has some 39,000 clones; approximately 90% occur once, and the top ten carry around 4%. The sample was CD4+ or CD8+ T cells sorted from blood, taken in a trial of the OX40 agonist ivuxolimab. These receptors originate from an adult with an advanced solid tumor such as melanoma, head and neck, liver or kidney cancer.

This chain uses TRBV11-2 with TRBJ1-1; 7 bases map to TRBD1. Germline values: CDR1 SGHAT, CDR2 FQNNGV. The junction had 4 bases not matched to a gene; V was cut back by 8 bases and J by 1 base. The CDR3 length is 13 residues. The CDR3 DNA reads TGTGCCAGCTATCAGGGGGGGAACACTGAAGCTTTCTTT. Protein sequence: CASYQGGNTEAFF.

The chain recombines TRBV2 with TRBJ2-2, with TRBD1 matching over 8 bases. J was trimmed by 7 bases and V by 5 bases; bases with no gene match: 12. The CDR3 contains 16 residues. The germline V gene encodes CDR1 SNHLY and CDR2 FYNNEI. CDR3 sequence (DNA): TGTGCCAGCAGTCCGGGAGACAGGGGTAACGGCGGGGAGCTGTTTTTT. As protein: CASSPGDRGNGGELFF.

The chain employs TRBV6-6 and TRBJ1-2; D not resolved. The CDR3 consists of 13 residues. Looked up from germline, CDR1 is MNHNY and CDR2 is SVGAGI (reference sequence). Trimming shortened V by 6 bases and J by 2 bases, and 10 bases separated the two germline ends. CDR3 amino acids: CASSPDGNYGYTF. For the CDR3, the DNA is TGTGCCAGCAGCCCCGACGGGAACTATGGCTACACCTTC.

The chain carries TRBV28 and TRBJ2-5; 12 nucleotides agree with TRBD2. V was clipped by 3 bases and J by 4 bases; unmatched bases: 18. The CDR3 has 20 residues. CDR1 MDHEN and CDR2 SYDVKM come from the germline V gene. CDR3 coding DNA: TGTGCCAGCAGTTTTCCCCGACGACGGTCGGGACTAGCGGGTTCAGAGACCCAGTACTTC. The encoded protein is CASSFPRRRSGLAGSETQYF.

The rearrangement links TRBV5-4 to TRBJ2-3, with TRBD1 as a possible D gene (7 bases). CDR3 length equals 15 residues. Trimming pared 4 bases from V and 1 base from J, leaving 13 bases between. Germline V gene sequence: CDR1 SGHNT, CDR2 YYREEE (reference sequence). CDR3 coding DNA: TGTGCCAGCAGCCCAGGGGGGCTGGGCACAGATACGCAGTATTTT. Translation gives CASSPGGLGTDTQYF.

J is TRBJ1-5 and V is TRBV2; 7 bases are shared with TRBD1. Germline CDR1 SNHLY, CDR2 FYNNEI. V dropped 8 bases and J dropped 4; count of bases not matched to a gene: 20. The CDR3 has 18 amino acids. CDR3 amino acids: CASLDSSTTGQTNQPQHF. CDR3 in DNA: TGTGCCAGCCTTGATTCATCGACAACGGGACAGACTAATCAGCCCCAGCATTTT. Drawing the rest from reference TRBV2 and TRBJ1-5, the complete variable domain is EPEVTQTPSHQVTQMGQEVILRCVPISNHLYFYWYRQILGQKVEFLVSFYNNEISEKSEIFDDQFSVERPDGSNFTLKIRSTKLEDSAMYFCASLDSSTTGQTNQPQHFGDGTRLSIL.

This clone was seen a handful of times. The chain employs TRBV7-9 and TRBJ2-1; either TRBD1 or TRBD2 may fit D (5 bases each). The germline V gene encodes CDR1 SEHNR and CDR2 FQNEAQ (reference sequence). This CDR3 comprises 10 residues. Trimming removed 5 bases at V and 10 bases at J, with 6 bases between. The CDR3 spells CASSGTEQFF. DNA for the CDR3: TGTGCCAGCAGCGGGACGGAGCAGTTCTTC.

This sequence joins TRBV1 and TRBJ1-4; TRBD1 is the table's D call, not checked against the DNA. TRBV1 is given as a pseudogene. The CDR3 has 21 amino acids. Here the CDR3 reads CTSRKACGNSFSPTTNEKLFF. The CDR3 nucleotides are TGCACCAGCAGGAAGGCGTGTGGAAACAGCTTCTCTCCCACAACTAATGAAAAACTGTTTTTT.

This clone has just one count. This rearrangement joins TRBV6-6 to TRBJ1-6; D is undetermined. There are 13 residues in the CDR3. Germline V CDR1 and CDR2: MNHNY, SVGAGI (reference sequence). V was shortened by 10 bases and J by 4 bases, with 11 bases between the two germline ends. The CDR3 reads CATIPDYNSPLHF. Here the CDR3 DNA reads TGTGCCACCATACCAGATTATAATTCACCCCTCCACTTT.

The chain carries TRBV27 and TRBJ1-2, with D unresolved. V lost 3 bases and J 0 bases, leaving 8 bases between the germline ends. Germline assignment: CDR1 MNHEY and CDR2 SMNVEV (reference sequence). The CDR3 contains 14 residues. CDR3 bases: TGTGCCAGCAGTTTCAAGGGAGCTAACTATGGCTACACCTTC. Translating it yields CASSFKGANYGYTF.

CDR3 sequence: CSVELMGIANTEAFF. CDR3 bases: TGCAGCGTTGAATTAATGGGGATTGCGAACACTGAAGCTTTCTTT. J is TRBJ1-1 and V is TRBV29-1; D remains unclear. The V end was cut by 2 bases, the J end by 1 base, with 14 bases between. The CDR3 contains 15 residues. Germline CDR1 and CDR2: SQVTM and ANQGSEA.

The CDR3, as DNA: TGTGCCAGCAGCTCCTACAGGGGGCCCTCTGGGGAGCAGTACTTC. It is translated as CASSSYRGPSGEQYF. The chain employs TRBV5-4 and TRBJ2-7; 9 bases are a match to TRBD1. CDR3 length: 15 amino acids. Trimming removed 3 bases from V and 7 bases from J; junction bases left unmatched: 11. CDR1 and CDR2 (germline): SGHNT, YYREEE (reference sequence). The full variable domain, with the rest looked up from reference TRBV5-4 and TRBJ2-7, is ETGVTQSPTHLIKTRGQQVTLRCSSQSGHNTVSWYQQALGQGPQFIFQYYREEENGRGNFPPRFSGLQFPNYSSELNVNALELDDSALYLCASSSYRGPSGEQYFGPGTRLTVT.

The gene calls are TRBV4-1 and TRBJ1-5; D unclear. Trimming shortened V by 0 bases and J by 4 bases, and 10 bases separated the two germline ends. The length of the CDR3 is 15 residues. Germline CDR1 and CDR2: MGHRA and YSYEKL. CDR3 coding DNA: TGCGCCAGCAGCCAAGATGGGCGGGAAAATCAGCCCCAGCATTTT. Encoded protein: CASSQDGRENQPQHF.

The rearrangement joins TRBV11-2 to TRBJ2-6; 7 nucleotides line up with TRBD2. The CDR3 is 15 residues long. Looked up from germline, CDR1 is SGHAT and CDR2 is FQNNGV. V was clipped by 4 bases and J by 4 bases; unmatched bases: 4. This CDR3 reads CASSSRLAGANVLTF. DNA of the CDR3: TGTGCCAGCAGCTCAAGACTAGCAGGGGCCAACGTCCTGACTTTC.

This clone was observed a few times. The chain joins TRBV7-9 to TRBJ1-1; TRBD1 is a possible D gene (5 bases). The CDR3 sequence is 13 residues long. V was pared by 7 bases and J by 6 bases, with 15 bases between. CDR1 is SEHNR and CDR2 is FQNEAQ in the germline V gene (reference sequence). The CDR3 here is CASTPPGDPEAFF. CDR3 DNA sequence: TGTGCCAGCACCCCACCGGGGGATCCTGAAGCTTTCTTT.

CDR3 coding DNA: TGTGCCAGCTCACCTCAGACAGCTAATAGCAATCAGCCCCAGCATTTT. Its protein is CASSPQTANSNQPQHF. J is TRBJ1-5 and V is TRBV18; possible D gene TRBD1, 5 bases. Germline V CDR1 and CDR2: KGHSH, LQKENI. This CDR3 comprises 16 residues. Trimming cost V 3 bases and J 0 bases, with 12 bases left between them.

The chain is built from TRBV5-1 and TRBJ2-3; 10 bases map to TRBD2. CDR1 and CDR2 (germline): SGHRS, YFSETQ. J lost 3 bases, V lost 6 bases, and 13 bases had no gene match. The CDR3 is 17 amino acids. CDR3 protein: CASTQRGGLKGTDTQYF. The CDR3 coding sequence is TGCGCCAGCACCCAGCGGGGGGGCCTGAAGGGGACAGATACGCAGTATTTT.